This TCR beta chain was identified in a study of shared clonotypes between healthy human individuals. Regarding the study as a whole: Generally, naive subsets came out with larger estimated richness than memory subsets. The study found approximately 5% of naive CD4 clonotypes shared across a handful of donors.

Germline assignment: CDR1 MGHRA and CDR2 YSYEKL. V lost 4 bases, J lost 6 bases, and 8 bases stayed unmatched. The CDR3 consists of 15 residues. In regard to this clone: Its antigen is not identified.

Per the study methods: ImmunoSEQ yielded junction-only sequences lacking quality scores, so filtering differed. Sequenced by immunoSEQ multiplex PCR; TCRdb stores in-frame clones only, minus some. Clone size and V and J calls were adopted from that table, with D and trimming inferred from the DNA. Here the sample spans under 2,000,000 clones, less than 95% being singletons. It was CD45RO-negative cells, positively selected for CCR7, that made up naive CD8 cells, with terminally differentiated effector memory CD45RA+ cells excluded. The chain joins TRBV4-1 to TRBJ1-4; TRBD1 matches 7 bases. The clonotype was recovered from a man aged 18 to 29 in good health. The sequencing sample was made of naive CD8+ T cells sorted from blood. CDR3 sequence: CASSPSPGGDEKLFF. Here the CDR3 DNA reads TGCGCCAGCAGCCCTAGCCCAGGGGGAGATGAAAAACTGTTTTTT.